This T cell receptor beta chain originates from a study of spatial heterogeneity in lung cancer. The time point here: sample taken at primary tumor resection. Unsorted samples of tumor, nontumor lung or frozen PBMC had their whole RNA sequenced. Some 72 TRACERx patients with early, untreated non-small cell lung cancer donated samples. Each TCR cDNA molecule bore a unique molecular identifier. TCRdb independently ran MiXCR on the 5' RACE reads; one entry per CDR3 protein. The sample has approximately 12,000 distinct CDR3 sequences, 14% seen once. The CDR3 spans 14 residues. The germline V gene encodes CDR1 LNHDA and CDR2 SQIVND (reference sequence). V was pared by 5 bases and J by 0 bases, with 10 bases between.

The rearrangement links TRBV19 to TRBJ1-2; tentatively, D is TRBD1 (6 bases). This receptor was obtained from a female donor with early-stage non-small cell lung cancer. The sequencing here drew on PBMCs, taken at surgery. The CDR3 sequence is CASSPTGPNYGYTF. CDR3 DNA sequence: TGTGCCAGTAGTCCGACAGGACCTAACTATGGCTACACCTTC.